One sample yielded the 8 T cell receptor beta chains listed below, sequenced in a study of blood T cell repertoires in COVID-19. Sequenced by immunoSEQ multiplex PCR; TCRdb stores in-frame clones only, minus some. The profile shows approximately 150,000 clones, roughly 83% of them singletons. Input material: PBMCs or T cells enriched from blood (not recorded which). These TCRs come from a man between 65 and 85 years old who had been exposed to COVID-19.

The V gene is TRBV5-8, the J gene TRBJ2-3; 7 bases align to TRBD1. CDR3 size: 14 residues. Germline trimming cut 5 bases from V and 6 bases from J; bases unmatched to any gene: 9. CDR1 SGHTS and CDR2 YDEGEE come from the germline V gene. The DNA of the CDR3 is TGTGCCAGCAGGGAGACAGGGACCTCCGATACGCAGTATTTT. Translating it yields CASRETGTSDTQYF.

The rearrangement uses TRBV19 and TRBJ1-5, with 10 bases identical to TRBD1. V was pared by 7 bases and J by 5 bases, with 5 bases of the junction left unmatched. This CDR3 comprises 14 residues. Germline V CDR1 and CDR2: LNHDA, SQIVND (reference sequence). DNA of the CDR3: TGTGCCAGTACCCGACAGGGGGCGTATCAGCCCCAGCATTTT. It translates to CASTRQGAYQPQHF. The full variable domain, with the rest looked up from reference TRBV19 and TRBJ1-5, is DGGITQSPKYLFRKEGQNVTLSCEQNLNHDAMYWYRQDPGQGLRLIYYSQIVNDFQKGDIAEGYSVSREKKESFPLTVTSAQKNPTAFYLCASTRQGAYQPQHFGDGTRLSIL.

V is TRBV12-5 and J is TRBJ1-1, with a possible D match to TRBD1 (5 bases). This CDR3 has 12 amino acids. In germline, CDR1 is LGHNT, CDR2 FRNRAP. Trimming removed 6 bases at V and 5 bases at J, with 10 bases between. CDR3 region: CASGLGGTEAFF. CDR3 in DNA: TGTGCTAGTGGCCTGGGGGGAACTGAAGCTTTCTTT. Full variable domain (remainder filled in from reference TRBV12-5 and TRBJ1-1): DARVTQTPRHKVTEMGQEVTMRCQPILGHNTVFWYRQTMMQGLELLAYFRNRAPLDDSGMPKDRFSAEMPDATLATLKIQPSEPRDSAVYFCASGLGGTEAFFGQGTRLTVV.

The gene calls are TRBV19 and TRBJ2-3; maybe TRBD1 (6 bases). The germline gives CDR1 LNHDA, CDR2 SQIVND (reference sequence). This CDR3 region has 15 residues. Trimming removed 1 base at V and 0 bases at J, with 8 bases between. This chain's CDR3 is CASSIGGLSTDTQYF. CDR3 coding DNA: TGTGCCAGTAGTATAGGGGGGCTCAGCACAGATACGCAGTATTTT.

The chain joins TRBV7-9 to TRBJ2-7; 7 bases line up with TRBD1. The V gene's germline CDR1 is SEHNR and CDR2 FQNEAQ (reference sequence). Unmatched junction bases numbered 8, after V lost 5 bases and J lost 1 base. The CDR3 covers 15 residues. Here the CDR3 reads CASSPRDSSSYEQYF. The DNA for the CDR3 is TGTGCCAGCAGCCCCCGGGACAGCTCTTCCTACGAGCAGTACTTC.

CDR3 in DNA: TGTGCCAGCAGCCAAGGACAGGGAATAGGCGGCTACACCTTC. Encoded protein: CASSQGQGIGGYTF. V is TRBV3-1 (or the pseudogene TRBV3-2) and J is TRBJ1-2; 7 positions agree with TRBD1. The CDR3 has 14 residues. The ends lost 1 base at V and 8 bases at J; junction bases unmatched: 7. The germline gives CDR1 LGHDT, CDR2 YNNKEL (reference sequence).

The J gene is TRBJ2-1, the V gene TRBV9, with TRBD2 matching over 9 bases. The CDR3 sequence is 14 residues long. Trimming took 0 bases from V and 8 from J; bases not matched to a gene: 3. Germline assignment: CDR1 SGDLS and CDR2 YYNGEE. The CDR3 here is CASSVAAGGDEQFF. CDR3 sequence (DNA): TGTGCCAGCAGCGTAGCCGCGGGGGGGGATGAGCAGTTCTTC.

The chain couples TRBV7-2 to TRBJ1-5; 9 nucleotides agree with TRBD1. V dropped 5 bases and J dropped 4; count of bases not matched to a gene: 6. The CDR3 loop spans 15 amino acids. Germline assignment: CDR1 SGHTA and CDR2 FQGNSA. CDR3 bases: TGTGCCAGCAGCCCACAGGGGGCGAGTAATCAGCCCCAGCATTTT. It is translated as CASSPQGASNQPQHF.